Reported below is one T cell receptor beta chain. Its antigen is unknown. The ends lost 4 bases at V and 1 base at J; junction bases unmatched: 6. This CDR3 comprises 16 residues. CDR1 and CDR2 from the germline V gene are MDHEN and SYDVKM. This entry is derived from a study of radiotherapy plus CTLA-4 blockade in lung cancer. Generated by immunoSEQ multiplex PCR, the TCRdb table keeps only in-frame clones and is missing some. The sample carries fewer than 35,000 clones, around 70% recorded once. Chemo-refractory metastatic non-small-cell lung cancer patients received focal radiation with ipilimumab CTLA-4 blockade. General study points: Strongest reported response predictors: early blood clone changes and post-radiation interferon-beta. Some TCR clones had been derived from tumors. These clones expanded in peripheral blood after radiotherapy plus ipilimumab.

The sequence was collected from a human donor with non-small cell lung cancer that progressed on radiotherapy plus ipilimumab. The chain employs TRBV28 and TRBJ2-1, with 8 positions matching TRBD2. Sequencing used peripheral blood, obtained from a patient treated with radiotherapy plus ipilimumab. CDR3 in amino acids: CASSSLAGTSYNEQFF. CDR3 nucleotides: TGTGCCAGCAGTTCCTTAGCGGGGACTTCCTACAATGAGCAGTTCTTC. Supplemented by reference TRBV28 and TRBJ2-1, the full variable domain reads DVKVTQSSRYLVKRTGEKVFLECVQDMDHENMFWYRQDPGLGLRLIYFSYDVKMKEKGDIPEGYSVSREKKERFSLILESASTNQTSMYLCASSSLAGTSYNEQFFGPGTRLTVL.